Listed below are T cell receptor beta chains from one sample, sequenced in a study of blood T cell repertoires in COVID-19. The table came from immunoSEQ multiplex PCR; TCRdb's copy has only in-frame clones and leaves some out. The sample consists of over 200,000 clones, around nine tenths of them appearing once. The sample comprised peripheral blood. Receptors originate from a woman aged 60 to 75 with acute or convalescent COVID-19. The CDR3 runs from the conserved cysteine through the conserved F or W. The D gene is left open where the match is weak. Where a row states a size, it is once, few, many or the class of an expanded clone; other rows omit it.

j_gene: TRBJ2-1; d_gene: -; v_gene: TRBV19; abundance: -; CDR3nt: TGTGCCAGTAGTATAGAGCGGGGAGCGGGCTACAATGAGCAGTTCTTC; CDR3aa: CASSIERGAGYNEQFF
j_gene: TRBJ2-7; d_gene: -; v_gene: TRBV9; abundance: once; CDR3nt: TGTGCCAGCAGCGTAGGAATGGGGCCGTCCTACGAGCAGTACTTC; CDR3aa: CASSVGMGPSYEQYF
j_gene: TRBJ2-1; d_gene: TRBD1; v_gene: TRBV30; abundance: -; CDR3nt: TGTGCCTGGAGCCTCAGGGGGCTTAGTGAGCAGTTCTTC; CDR3aa: CAWSLRGLSEQFF
j_gene: TRBJ2-3; d_gene: -; v_gene: TRBV5-4; abundance: -; CDR3nt: TGTGCCAGCAGCTACCGGATACGGGGGGCAAGCACAGATACGCAGTATTTT; CDR3aa: CASSYRIRGASTDTQYF
j_gene: TRBJ1-2; d_gene: TRBD1; v_gene: TRBV19; abundance: -; CDR3nt: TGTGCCAGTAGAGACAGGGGTCTCTATGGCTACACCTTC; CDR3aa: CASRDRGLYGYTF
j_gene: TRBJ1-1; d_gene: -; v_gene: TRBV6-5; abundance: -; CDR3nt: TGTGCCAGCAGTACCCGACGGAGGAACACTGAAGCTTTCTTT; CDR3aa: CASSTRRRNTEAFF
j_gene: TRBJ1-1; d_gene: -; v_gene: TRBV6-5; abundance: -; CDR3nt: TGTGCCAGCAGAGGGGAAATATCGAACACTGAAGCTTTCTTT; CDR3aa: CASRGEISNTEAFF
j_gene: TRBJ2-3; d_gene: TRBD2; v_gene: TRBV2; abundance: -; CDR3nt: TGTGCCAGCAGAGGGACTAGCGCCACAGATACGCAGTATTTT; CDR3aa: CASRGTSATDTQYF
j_gene: TRBJ2-7; d_gene: TRBD2; v_gene: TRBV10-3; abundance: -; CDR3nt: TGTGCCATCAGTGCCCGGGGGGACCCGAGGATGTACGAGCAGTACTTC; CDR3aa: CAISARGDPRMYEQYF
j_gene: TRBJ1-1; d_gene: -; v_gene: TRBV7-9; abundance: -; CDR3nt: TGTGCCAGCAGCCCCTGGGCGGAGGGCACTGAAGCTTTCTTT; CDR3aa: CASSPWAEGTEAFF
j_gene: TRBJ2-1; d_gene: TRBD2; v_gene: TRBV14; abundance: once; CDR3nt: TGTGCCAGCAGCCAATCTAGAGGGGCTAGCGGGGGCAATGAGCAGTTCTTC; CDR3aa: CASSQSRGASGGNEQFF
j_gene: TRBJ2-7; d_gene: TRBD1; v_gene: TRBV28; abundance: -; CDR3nt: TGTGCCAGCAGTTCAGAGCGGCGACAGGGGGAGCAGTACTTC; CDR3aa: CASSSERRQGEQYF
j_gene: TRBJ2-1; d_gene: TRBD2; v_gene: TRBV6-6; abundance: -; CDR3nt: TGTGCCAGCAGTCAAGGGAGCGGGGGGGTCTATGAGCAGTTCTTC; CDR3aa: CASSQGSGGVYEQFF
j_gene: TRBJ2-2; d_gene: TRBD2; v_gene: TRBV15; abundance: -; CDR3nt: TGTGCCACCAGCAGAGGATCGAGCGGGAGGAGGAACGGGGAGCTGTTTTTT; CDR3aa: CATSRGSSGRRNGELFF
j_gene: TRBJ2-7; d_gene: TRBD1; v_gene: TRBV4-1; abundance: -; CDR3nt: TGCGCCAGCAGCCAACCGGGACAGGTGCGGGGGCAGTACTTC; CDR3aa: CASSQPGQVRGQYF
j_gene: TRBJ1-2; d_gene: -; v_gene: TRBV30; abundance: -; CDR3nt: TGTGCCTGGACAGGGTCGAGCCAGGAGAGCTACACCTTC; CDR3aa: CAWTGSSQESYTF
j_gene: TRBJ2-3; d_gene: TRBD2; v_gene: TRBV6-1; abundance: -; CDR3nt: TGTGCCAGCAGTGAAAAACTAGCGCTAGGGGCAGATACGCAGTATTTT; CDR3aa: CASSEKLALGADTQYF
j_gene: TRBJ1-1; d_gene: -; v_gene: TRBV6-5; abundance: -; CDR3nt: TGTGCCAGCAGTTACTCCAGAAGTATGAACACTGAAGCTTTCTTT; CDR3aa: CASSYSRSMNTEAFF
j_gene: TRBJ1-4; d_gene: -; v_gene: TRBV15; abundance: -; CDR3nt: TGTGCCACCAGCAGAGATTTGGCCCAAGGAGGAGAAAAACTGTTTTTT; CDR3aa: CATSRDLAQGGEKLFF
j_gene: TRBJ2-3; d_gene: TRBD2; v_gene: TRBV6-5; abundance: -; CDR3nt: TGTGCCAGCACGGGACTACGAAGCACAGATACGCAGTATTTT; CDR3aa: CASTGLRSTDTQYF
j_gene: TRBJ2-7; d_gene: -; v_gene: TRBV11-2; abundance: -; CDR3nt: TGTGCCAGCAGCCAGGACAGAGCCTACGAGCAGTACTTC; CDR3aa: CASSQDRAYEQYF
j_gene: TRBJ1-2; d_gene: TRBD1; v_gene: TRBV12-5; abundance: -; CDR3nt: TGTGCTGGAACTCCGGGACAGGGGGCGAGGGGCTACACCTTC; CDR3aa: CAGTPGQGARGYTF
j_gene: TRBJ1-3; d_gene: -; v_gene: TRBV9; abundance: -; CDR3nt: TGTGCCAGCAGCGTTGACAGCAGTTCCTCTGGAAACACCATATATTTT; CDR3aa: CASSVDSSSSGNTIYF
j_gene: TRBJ2-3; d_gene: TRBD1; v_gene: TRBV28; abundance: -; CDR3nt: TGTGCCAGCAGTTCTCCGACGGGACAGGGGGTGAATACGCAGTATTTT; CDR3aa: CASSSPTGQGVNTQYF
j_gene: TRBJ2-2; d_gene: -; v_gene: TRBV25-1; abundance: -; CDR3nt: TGTGCCACCACGTCAGGGCTGGCGAACACCGGGGAGCTGTTTTTT; CDR3aa: CATTSGLANTGELFF
j_gene: TRBJ1-1; d_gene: -; v_gene: TRBV12-3/TRBV12-4; abundance: -; CDR3nt: TGTGCCAGCAGTCGGGACACTGAAGCTTTCTTT; CDR3aa: CASSRDTEAFF
j_gene: TRBJ2-7; d_gene: TRBD2; v_gene: TRBV24-1; abundance: -; CDR3nt: TGTGCCACCAGTGATGGAATAGCGGGAGAGTACGAGCAGTACTTC; CDR3aa: CATSDGIAGEYEQYF
j_gene: TRBJ2-3; d_gene: TRBD1; v_gene: TRBV7-3; abundance: -; CDR3nt: TGTGCCACGGGCACCGGGACAGGGCCCACAGATACGCAGTATTTT; CDR3aa: CATGTGTGPTDTQYF
j_gene: TRBJ1-2; d_gene: -; v_gene: TRBV19; abundance: once; CDR3nt: TGTGCCAGTATTGGCCCGGGTGGCTACACCTTC; CDR3aa: CASIGPGGYTF
j_gene: TRBJ1-6; d_gene: TRBD1; v_gene: TRBV29-1; abundance: -; CDR3nt: TGCAGCGTTGGACAGGGGAATTCACCCCTCCACTTT; CDR3aa: CSVGQGNSPLHF
j_gene: TRBJ1-3; d_gene: -; v_gene: TRBV11-2; abundance: -; CDR3nt: TGTGCCAGCAGCTTAGTTTCTGGGGCCACCTCTGGAAACACCATATATTTT; CDR3aa: CASSLVSGATSGNTIYF
j_gene: TRBJ1-3; d_gene: -; v_gene: TRBV3-1/TRBV3-2; abundance: -; CDR3nt: TGTGCCAGCAGCCAAGAATCAGGGTCTGGAAACACCATATATTTT; CDR3aa: CASSQESGSGNTIYF
j_gene: TRBJ1-5; d_gene: -; v_gene: TRBV2; abundance: -; CDR3nt: TGTGCCAGCAGTGGGGGGAGGGCCAAGAATCAGCCCCAGCATTTT; CDR3aa: CASSGGRAKNQPQHF
j_gene: TRBJ1-2; d_gene: TRBD1; v_gene: TRBV4-3; abundance: -; CDR3nt: TGCGCCAGCAGCCAAGAAGCAGGGGGCAATTATGGCTACACCTTC; CDR3aa: CASSQEAGGNYGYTF
j_gene: TRBJ1-1; d_gene: TRBD1; v_gene: TRBV11-1; abundance: -; CDR3nt: TGTGCCAGCAGCCCCAGGGGGCGAGCGGTTACTGAAGCTTTCTTT; CDR3aa: CASSPRGRAVTEAFF
j_gene: TRBJ2-3; d_gene: -; v_gene: TRBV10-3; abundance: -; CDR3nt: TGTGCCATCAGTGAGGGTGCTACGGGAACAGATACGCAGTATTTT; CDR3aa: CAISEGATGTDTQYF
j_gene: TRBJ1-4; d_gene: -; v_gene: TRBV7-9; abundance: -; CDR3nt: TGTGCCTCCGAATTAGATTCTGCAACTAATGAAAAACTGTTTTTT; CDR3aa: CASELDSATNEKLFF
j_gene: TRBJ1-4; d_gene: TRBD1; v_gene: TRBV5-1; abundance: once; CDR3nt: TGCGCCAGCAGCTGGACAGGGGAGGAAAAACTGTTTTTT; CDR3aa: CASSWTGEEKLFF
j_gene: TRBJ2-7; d_gene: -; v_gene: TRBV20-1; abundance: -; CDR3nt: TGCAGTGCTATTCAGGGCTACGAGCAGTACTTC; CDR3aa: CSAIQGYEQYF
j_gene: TRBJ1-5; d_gene: -; v_gene: TRBV27; abundance: -; CDR3nt: TGTGCCAGCAGTTTTTCCAGAATCAGCAATCAGCCCCAGCATTTT; CDR3aa: CASSFSRISNQPQHF
j_gene: TRBJ2-4; d_gene: -; v_gene: TRBV30; abundance: -; CDR3nt: TGTGCCTGGACGGATCGGGACATGGACAAAAACATTCAGTACTTC; CDR3aa: CAWTDRDMDKNIQYF
j_gene: TRBJ2-5; d_gene: TRBD1; v_gene: TRBV9; abundance: once; CDR3nt: TGTGCCAGCACCCCGGGACAGGGAGCAGAGACCCAGTACTTC; CDR3aa: CASTPGQGAETQYF
j_gene: TRBJ2-7; d_gene: TRBD2; v_gene: TRBV10-3; abundance: -; CDR3nt: TGTGCCTCCGGACTAGCGGGCCACTCCTACGAGCAGTACTTC; CDR3aa: CASGLAGHSYEQYF
j_gene: TRBJ1-5; d_gene: TRBD1; v_gene: TRBV29-1; abundance: -; CDR3nt: TGCAGCGTTGCGAGGGGGCACAATCAGCCCCAGCATTTT; CDR3aa: CSVARGHNQPQHF
j_gene: TRBJ1-5; d_gene: TRBD1; v_gene: TRBV19; abundance: few; CDR3nt: TGTGCCAGTAGTATTACAGGGGGGGAGTTCGGCAATCAGCCCCAGCATTTT; CDR3aa: CASSITGGEFGNQPQHF
j_gene: TRBJ1-3; d_gene: -; v_gene: TRBV25-1; abundance: -; CDR3nt: TGTGCCAGCAGTGCACACAGGGACCCTGGAAACACCATATATTTT; CDR3aa: CASSAHRDPGNTIYF
j_gene: TRBJ2-4; d_gene: TRBD1; v_gene: TRBV2; abundance: -; CDR3nt: TGTGCCAGCAGTCCCTCGACAGGGCTTAAAATTAAAAACATTCAGTACTTC; CDR3aa: CASSPSTGLKIKNIQYF